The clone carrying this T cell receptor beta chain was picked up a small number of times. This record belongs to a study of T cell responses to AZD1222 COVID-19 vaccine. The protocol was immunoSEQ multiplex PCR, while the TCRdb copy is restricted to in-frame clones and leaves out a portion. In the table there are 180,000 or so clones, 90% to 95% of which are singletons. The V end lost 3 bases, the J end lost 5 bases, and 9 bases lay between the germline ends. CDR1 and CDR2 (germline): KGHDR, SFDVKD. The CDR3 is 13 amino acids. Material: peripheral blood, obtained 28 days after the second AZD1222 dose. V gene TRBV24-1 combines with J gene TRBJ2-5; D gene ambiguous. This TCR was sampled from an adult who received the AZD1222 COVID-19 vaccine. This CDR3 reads CATSDGSRETQYF. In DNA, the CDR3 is TGTGCCACCAGTGATGGTAGCAGGGAGACCCAGTACTTC.